The 21 T cell receptor beta chains listed next were all sequenced from one sample in a study of OX40 agonist ivuxolimab in advanced cancers. Some clones are missing from TCRdb's copy, which holds only in-frame ones; the method was immunoSEQ multiplex PCR. There are tens of thousands of clones in the sample; approximately 86% occur only once, and approximately 2% lies in the top ten. The sequencing here drew on CD4+ or CD8+ T cells sorted from blood, taken in a trial of the OX40 agonist ivuxolimab. Receptor source: an adult with an advanced solid tumor such as melanoma, head and neck, liver or kidney cancer.

This clone appeared once. V and J are TRBV2 and TRBJ2-6, with no clear D. The V gene lost 7 bases and the J gene lost 3 bases, with 13 bases spanning the gap. The germline CDR1 and CDR2 sequences are SNHLY and FYNNEI. The CDR3 totals 15 residues. The CDR3 is CASTNVEFGANVLTF. The CDR3 nucleotides are TGTGCCAGCACTAATGTCGAGTTTGGGGCCAACGTCCTGACTTTC.

V gene TRBV7-9 combines with J gene TRBJ2-1; D is perhaps TRBD2 (6 bases). V lost 0 bases and J lost 4, with 13 bases in between. CDR1 SEHNR and CDR2 FQNEAQ come from the germline V gene (reference sequence). This CDR3 is built from 16 residues. The CDR3 DNA follows: TGTGCCAGCAGCTTAGCACGGGGGACCCGATACAATGAGCAGTTCTTC. Translated, it gives CASSLARGTRYNEQFF.

V is TRBV19 and J is TRBJ1-6, with no clear D. Trimming shortened V by 5 bases and J by 3 bases, and 11 bases separated the two germline ends. CDR3 length equals 15 residues. CDR1 and CDR2 from the germline V gene are LNHDA and SQIVND (reference sequence). CDR3: CASSEYSDYNSPLHF. CDR3 in DNA: TGTGCCAGTAGTGAATACAGCGACTATAATTCACCCCTCCACTTT.

The CDR3 DNA is TGTGCCATCAGGCCCCCGACTGGGGGAGAAGCTTTCTTT. Amino acids: CAIRPPTGGEAFF. This chain joins TRBV10-3 and TRBJ1-1; D is possibly TRBD1 (5 bases). The V end lost 6 bases, the J end lost 8 bases, and 16 bases lay between the germline ends. The CDR3 is 13 amino acids. CDR1 and CDR2 (germline): ENHRY, SYGVKD.

The chain recombines TRBV6-6 with TRBJ2-1; 9 positions match TRBD1. V lost 9 bases, J lost 5 bases, and 8 bases stayed unmatched. The CDR3 extends over 14 amino acids. Looked up from germline, CDR1 is MNHNY and CDR2 is SVGAGI (reference sequence). In nucleotides, the CDR3 is TGTGCCAGTTGCCGGGACAGGGCGAACAATGAGCAGTTCTTC. Translating gives CASCRDRANNEQFF.

In this sample, this clone turned up a few times. CDR3 loop: CASSRYRGRGEAFF. The CDR3 nucleotides read TGTGCCAGCAGCCGATACAGGGGCCGGGGTGAAGCTTTCTTT. This chain joins TRBV14 and TRBJ1-1; 7 positions match TRBD1. J was trimmed by 7 bases and V by 4 bases; bases with no gene match: 9. Germline V lookup: CDR1 SGHDN, CDR2 FVKESK. The CDR3 loop spans 14 amino acids.

This rearrangement joins TRBV11-3 to TRBJ2-1; 12 bases are a match to TRBD1. This CDR3 has 15 amino acids. V dropped 5 bases and J dropped 8; count of bases not matched to a gene: 7. In germline, CDR1 is SGHNT, CDR2 YENEEA. In nucleotides, the CDR3 is TGTGCCAGCAGCAGAATGGGACAGGGGGCTGATGAGCAGTTCTTC. Translated, it gives CASSRMGQGADEQFF.

V gene TRBV9 combines with J gene TRBJ2-7; 9 positions match TRBD1. Germline values: CDR1 SGDLS, CDR2 YYNGEE. V lost 0 bases and J lost 3; bases outside the gene matches: 4. There are 15 residues in the CDR3. Here the CDR3 reads CASSVGPGQGYEQYF. CDR3 nucleotides: TGTGCCAGCAGCGTAGGGCCGGGACAGGGCTACGAGCAGTACTTC.

The chain uses TRBV29-1 and TRBJ1-2, with 7 bases aligning to TRBD1. The CDR3 contains 12 residues. The J segment lost 8 bases and the V segment lost 4 bases, leaving 7 bases of the junction unmatched. Looked up from germline, CDR1 is SQVTM and CDR2 is ANQGSEA. CDR3 sequence (DNA): TGCAGCGTTGGCAGGGGGATAGGGGGCTACACCTTC. It codes for CSVGRGIGGYTF. Full variable domain (rest looked up from reference TRBV29-1 and TRBJ1-2): SAVISQKPSRDICQRGTSLTIQCQVDSQVTMMFWYRQQPGQSLTLIATANQGSEATYESGFVIDKFPISRPNLTFSTLTVSNMSPEDSSIYLCSVGRGIGGYTFGSGTRLTVV.

This chain joins TRBV5-5 and TRBJ1-5; a possible D gene is TRBD1 (5 bases). From germline, CDR1 is SGHKS and CDR2 YYEKEE (reference sequence). This CDR3 region has 17 residues. The V end was cut by 1 base, the J end by 2 bases, with 16 bases between. In DNA form, the CDR3 reads TGTGCCAGCAGCTTGACCCCCGGGACCGATGGCAATCAGCCCCAGCATTTT. Protein: CASSLTPGTDGNQPQHF.

This rearrangement joins TRBV14 to TRBJ2-1; D is possibly TRBD1 (5 bases). V shed 1 base and J shed 6 bases, with 13 bases lying between them. Per the germline V gene, CDR1 is SGHDN and CDR2 is FVKESK. CDR3 length: 15 residues. This CDR3 reads CASSQGGRAINEQFF. The CDR3 DNA reads as TGTGCCAGCAGCCAAGGGGGCAGGGCAATCAATGAGCAGTTCTTC. Variable domain in full (rest from reference TRBV14 and TRBJ2-1): EAGVTQFPSHSVIEKGQTVTLRCDPISGHDNLYWYRRVMGKEIKFLLHFVKESKQDESGMPNNRFLAERTGGTYSTLKVQPAELEDSGVYFCASSQGGRAINEQFFGPGTRLTVL.

V usage is TRBV30 and J usage is TRBJ2-2; no reliable D call. The CDR3 is 13 amino acids. V dropped 4 bases and J dropped 3 bases, with 9 bases sitting between them. Germline V gives CDR1 GTSNPN, CDR2 SVGIG (reference sequence). The CDR3 is CAWTRRDTGELFF. CDR3 in DNA: TGTGCCTGGACACGTAGGGACACCGGGGAGCTGTTTTTT.

The rearrangement links TRBV4-1 to TRBJ2-1; D is uncertain. The CDR3 consists of 13 residues. Germline assignment: CDR1 MGHRA and CDR2 YSYEKL. The V end lost 1 base, the J end lost 10 bases, and 11 bases lay between the germline ends. Here the CDR3 DNA reads TGCGCCAGCAGCCAAGGTGGTGGGAAGGAGCAGTTCTTC. It specifies CASSQGGGKEQFF.

This clone was seen only a few times. The genes are TRBV11-2 and TRBJ2-2, with D maybe TRBD2 (5 bases). This CDR3 comprises 15 residues. CDR1 and CDR2 (germline): SGHAT, FQNNGV. V gave up 6 bases and J gave up 5 bases, with 16 bases separating them. The CDR3 sequence is CASRDLGLNTGELFF. The DNA for the CDR3 is TGTGCCAGCAGAGACCTCGGACTGAATACCGGGGAGCTGTTTTTT. Based on the CDR3 plus reference TRBV11-2 and TRBJ2-2, the full variable domain is EAGVAQSPRYKIIEKRQSVAFWCNPISGHATLYWYQQILGQGPKLLIQFQNNGVVDDSQLPKDRFSAERLKGVDSTLKIQPAKLEDSAVYLCASRDLGLNTGELFFGEGSRLTVL.

The V call is TRBV11-2, the J call TRBJ1-3; D uncertain. The CDR3 totals 14 residues. V lost 7 bases and J lost 1, with 11 bases in between. Germline V gene data show CDR1 as SGHAT and CDR2 as FQNNGV. The CDR3, as DNA: TGTGCCAGCACACTCCTCGGGTCTGGAAACACCATATATTTT. Translated: CASTLLGSGNTIYF. The full variable domain, its missing parts supplied by reference TRBV11-2 and TRBJ1-3, is EAGVAQSPRYKIIEKRQSVAFWCNPISGHATLYWYQQILGQGPKLLIQFQNNGVVDDSQLPKDRFSAERLKGVDSTLKIQPAKLEDSAVYLCASTLLGSGNTIYFGEGSWLTVV.

CDR3: CASSVQGITGELFF. The CDR3 DNA follows: TGTGCCAGCAGCGTCCAGGGGATCACCGGGGAGCTGTTTTTT. This chain joins TRBV9 and TRBJ2-2, with D tentatively TRBD1 (6 bases). In germline, CDR1 is SGDLS, CDR2 YYNGEE. Trimming stripped 2 bases from V and 4 bases from J, with 9 bases between. CDR3 length: 14 residues.

The chain has TRBV7-2 and TRBJ2-3; TRBD2 agrees at 11 bases. V was clipped by 4 bases and J by 0 bases; unmatched bases: 6. Germline CDR1 reads SGHTA; CDR2 reads FQGNSA. This CDR3 has 17 residues. This chain's CDR3 is CASSSSGGPRSTDTQYF. The CDR3 coding sequence is TGTGCCAGCAGCTCTAGCGGGGGGCCAAGAAGCACAGATACGCAGTATTTT.

The rearrangement joins TRBV7-9 to TRBJ2-3; 8 bases map to TRBD1. Germline assignment: CDR1 SEHNR and CDR2 FQNEAQ (reference sequence). After removal of 6 bases from V and 6 bases from J, the junction contained 2 bases not matched to a gene. This CDR3 has 12 residues. The CDR3, as DNA: TGTGCCAGCAGTCAGGGGGCGGATACGCAGTATTTT. Its translation: CASSQGADTQYF.

The rearrangement joins TRBV5-6 to TRBJ2-5, with TRBD1 matching over 9 bases. The germline V gene has CDR1 SGHDT and CDR2 YYEEEE. Losses at the gene ends were 2 bases for V and 4 bases for J; bases not matched to a gene: 3. There are 14 residues in the CDR3. CDR3 DNA: TGTGCCAGCAGCTTCCTGACAGGGGGAGAGACCCAGTACTTC. This sequence encodes CASSFLTGGETQYF.

The CDR3 DNA reads TGCGCCAGCAGCCAGCTAGCGGGGGTGAGTGTTACGCAGTATTTT. Residues: CASSQLAGVSVTQYF. The chain carries TRBV4-3 and TRBJ2-3; 10 positions agree with TRBD2. The ends lost 3 bases at V and 8 bases at J; junction bases unmatched: 8. Germline V gene data show CDR1 as LGHNA and CDR2 as YSLEER. The CDR3 spans 15 residues.

The chain uses TRBV5-4 and TRBJ2-7, with 11 nucleotides matching TRBD1. The germline CDR1 and CDR2 sequences are SGHNT and YYREEE (reference sequence). This CDR3 has 15 amino acids. V dropped 2 bases and J dropped 0; count of bases not matched to a gene: 1. The DNA of the CDR3 is TGTGCCAGCAGCTTAGGACAGGGGGCCTCCTACGAGCAGTACTTC. Residues: CASSLGQGASYEQYF.